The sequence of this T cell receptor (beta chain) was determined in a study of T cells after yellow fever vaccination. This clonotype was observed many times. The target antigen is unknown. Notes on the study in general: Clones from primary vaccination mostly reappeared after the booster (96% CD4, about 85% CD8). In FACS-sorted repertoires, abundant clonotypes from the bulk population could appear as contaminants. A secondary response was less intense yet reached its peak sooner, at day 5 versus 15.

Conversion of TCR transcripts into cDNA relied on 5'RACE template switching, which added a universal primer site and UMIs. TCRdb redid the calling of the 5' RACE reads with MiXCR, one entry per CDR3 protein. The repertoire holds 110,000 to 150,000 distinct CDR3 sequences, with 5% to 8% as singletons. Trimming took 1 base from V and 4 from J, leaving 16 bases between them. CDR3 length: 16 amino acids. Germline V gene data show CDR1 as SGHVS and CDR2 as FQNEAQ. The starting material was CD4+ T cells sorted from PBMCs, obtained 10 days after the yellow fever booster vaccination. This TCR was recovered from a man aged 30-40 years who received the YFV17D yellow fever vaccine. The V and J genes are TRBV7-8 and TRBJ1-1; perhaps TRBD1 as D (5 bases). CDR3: CASSLVAAQGGTEAFF. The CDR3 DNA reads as TGTGCCAGCAGCTTAGTGGCCGCGCAGGGAGGCACTGAAGCTTTCTTT.